These T cell receptor beta chains were read from a single sample in a study of blood T cell repertoires in COVID-19. Only in-frame clones appear in the TCRdb table, and some are missing; sequencing was by immunoSEQ multiplex PCR. The repertoire holds around 210,000 clones, around 85% seen once, with approximately 5% in the top ten. Sample: peripheral blood. The receptor set was obtained from a middle-aged man with COVID-19, enrolled during active disease. The CDR3 runs from the conserved cysteine through the conserved F or W. The D gene is left open where the match is weak. Only part of the rows carry a size: once, few, many, or a class if the clone is expanded.

D gene: TRBD2
clone size: NA
J gene: TRBJ2-4
V gene: TRBV14
CDR3 DNA: TGTGCCAGCAGCCTCCTGACTAGCGGTGGAAACATTCAGTACTTC
CDR3 protein: CASSLLTSGGNIQYF

D gene: NA
clone size: NA
J gene: TRBJ1-3
V gene: TRBV19
CDR3 DNA: TGTGCCAGTAGTATAGACCGGAGGGCTGGAAACACCATATATTTT
CDR3 protein: CASSIDRRAGNTIYF

D gene: NA
clone size: NA
J gene: TRBJ2-1
V gene: TRBV10-1
CDR3 DNA: TGCGCCAGCCAACCGAGGATAATCCTTAAGCAGTTCTTC
CDR3 protein: CASQPRIILKQFF

D gene: NA
clone size: NA
J gene: TRBJ2-6
V gene: TRBV5-1
CDR3 DNA: TGCGCCACGAAATCAGGCCCTGGGGCCAACGTCCTGACTTTC
CDR3 protein: CATKSGPGANVLTF

D gene: NA
clone size: NA
J gene: TRBJ2-7
V gene: TRBV11-2
CDR3 DNA: TGTGCCAGCAGCCAATTGACAGTTTGGTCCTCCGAGCAGTACTTC
CDR3 protein: CASSQLTVWSSEQYF

D gene: TRBD2
clone size: NA
J gene: TRBJ2-1
V gene: TRBV10-2
CDR3 DNA: TGCGCCAGCAGTCCGACTAGCGGGAGAATTAACAATGAGCAGTTCTTC
CDR3 protein: CASSPTSGRINNEQFF

D gene: TRBD1
clone size: NA
J gene: TRBJ1-1
V gene: TRBV4-1
CDR3 DNA: TGCGCCAGCAGCCAAGATTCGGCAGGGGGCCCTGAAGCTTTCTTT
CDR3 protein: CASSQDSAGGPEAFF

D gene: TRBD2
clone size: NA
J gene: TRBJ2-1
V gene: TRBV24-1
CDR3 DNA: TGTGCCACCAGTGAGGGTCTAGCGGGGGGCGGGTCCTACAATGAGCAGTTCTTC
CDR3 protein: CATSEGLAGGGSYNEQFF

D gene: NA
clone size: NA
J gene: TRBJ1-2
V gene: TRBV7-5
CDR3 DNA: TGTGCCAGAAGCAGAGAGGGACAGACCAACTATGGCTACACCTTC
CDR3 protein: CARSREGQTNYGYTF

D gene: NA
clone size: many
J gene: TRBJ1-6
V gene: TRBV4-3
CDR3 DNA: TGCGCCAGCAGCCAAGATAGTGGTTTTTCACCCCTCCACTTT
CDR3 protein: CASSQDSGFSPLHF

D gene: NA
clone size: NA
J gene: TRBJ2-3
V gene: TRBV5-1
CDR3 DNA: TGCGCCAGCAGCTTGGGGACTAACACAGATACGCAGTATTTT
CDR3 protein: CASSLGTNTDTQYF

D gene: TRBD2
clone size: NA
J gene: TRBJ2-2
V gene: TRBV7-3
CDR3 DNA: TGTGCCAGCAGCTCGGGACTAGCGGGGAGCACCGGGGAGCTGTTTTTT
CDR3 protein: CASSSGLAGSTGELFF

D gene: TRBD1
clone size: NA
J gene: TRBJ2-2
V gene: TRBV7-2
CDR3 DNA: TGTGCCAGCAGCTTCTTGGGGACAGGGGGTACCGGGGAGCTGTTTTTT
CDR3 protein: CASSFLGTGGTGELFF

D gene: TRBD1
clone size: NA
J gene: TRBJ1-1
V gene: TRBV7-8
CDR3 DNA: TGTGCCAGCAGCTGGGGGACAGGGGAACACACTGAAGCTTTCTTT
CDR3 protein: CASSWGTGEHTEAFF

D gene: NA
clone size: NA
J gene: TRBJ2-3
V gene: TRBV24-1
CDR3 DNA: TGTGCCACCAGTGATCTGGGGGGTGCAGGCACAGATACGCAGTATTTT
CDR3 protein: CATSDLGGAGTDTQYF

D gene: NA
clone size: NA
J gene: TRBJ2-6
V gene: TRBV7-9
CDR3 DNA: TGTGCCAGCAGCCCCACGAGAGTGTCTGGGGCCAACGTCCTGACTTTC
CDR3 protein: CASSPTRVSGANVLTF

D gene: NA
clone size: NA
J gene: TRBJ1-2
V gene: TRBV6-2/TRBV6-3
CDR3 DNA: TGTGCCAGCAGTTACCTGGGGGCGGTATCCGGTGGCTACACCTTC
CDR3 protein: CASSYLGAVSGGYTF

D gene: TRBD1
clone size: NA
J gene: TRBJ2-7
V gene: TRBV7-8
CDR3 DNA: TGTGCCAGCAGCCCACAGGGGACGCTCCTCGAGCAGTACTTC
CDR3 protein: CASSPQGTLLEQYF

D gene: NA
clone size: few
J gene: TRBJ1-6
V gene: TRBV24-1
CDR3 DNA: TGTGCCACCAGTGACGGTAGTTCTAATTCACCCCTCCACTTT
CDR3 protein: CATSDGSSNSPLHF

D gene: NA
clone size: NA
J gene: TRBJ1-4
V gene: TRBV9
CDR3 DNA: TGTGCCAGCAGCGTAGACCCAGTTGCAACTAATGAAAAACTGTTTTTT
CDR3 protein: CASSVDPVATNEKLFF

D gene: NA
clone size: NA
J gene: TRBJ2-1
V gene: TRBV6-5
CDR3 DNA: TGTGCCAGCAGTTACCTCGGGGGAGACTACAATGAGCAGTTCTTC
CDR3 protein: CASSYLGGDYNEQFF

D gene: NA
clone size: NA
J gene: TRBJ2-7
V gene: TRBV5-8
CDR3 DNA: TGTGCCAGCAGTCGCGACTCCTACGAGCAGTACTTC
CDR3 protein: CASSRDSYEQYF

D gene: TRBD1
clone size: NA
J gene: TRBJ1-2
V gene: TRBV4-2
CDR3 DNA: TGTGCCAGCAGCACCCGGGACAGGAGAAACTATGGCTACACCTTC
CDR3 protein: CASSTRDRRNYGYTF

D gene: TRBD1
clone size: NA
J gene: TRBJ2-2
V gene: TRBV14
CDR3 DNA: TGTGCCAGCAGCCAACGGGACAGCGTTCCCCGGGAGCTGTTTTTT
CDR3 protein: CASSQRDSVPRELFF

D gene: NA
clone size: NA
J gene: TRBJ2-1
V gene: TRBV7-3
CDR3 DNA: TGTGCCAGCAGCTTATCGGAGCTGCCCCCCTACAATGAGCAGTTCTTC
CDR3 protein: CASSLSELPPYNEQFF

D gene: TRBD2
clone size: NA
J gene: TRBJ2-1
V gene: TRBV18
CDR3 DNA: TGTGCCAGCACTCAGACTAGCGGGGGAATCGCCTACAATGAGCAGTTCTTC
CDR3 protein: CASTQTSGGIAYNEQFF

D gene: TRBD2
clone size: NA
J gene: TRBJ2-7
V gene: TRBV9
CDR3 DNA: TGTGCCAGCAGCGCCGGACTAGGGGCAGGATACTACGAGCAGTACTTC
CDR3 protein: CASSAGLGAGYYEQYF

D gene: TRBD2
clone size: NA
J gene: TRBJ2-3
V gene: TRBV5-5
CDR3 DNA: TGTGCCAGCAGCCCGCGTGTAGCGGGGTTGAATACGCAGTATTTT
CDR3 protein: CASSPRVAGLNTQYF

D gene: NA
clone size: NA
J gene: TRBJ1-2
V gene: TRBV7-3
CDR3 DNA: TGTGCCAGCAGCCCGTCGGCAGGGGACTATGGCTACACCTTC
CDR3 protein: CASSPSAGDYGYTF

D gene: TRBD1
clone size: NA
J gene: TRBJ2-7
V gene: TRBV29-1
CDR3 DNA: TGCAGCGCCACGGGACAGGGGACCTACGAGCAGTACTTC
CDR3 protein: CSATGQGTYEQYF

D gene: NA
clone size: NA
J gene: TRBJ2-7
V gene: TRBV21-1
CDR3 DNA: TGTGCCAGCACCGGCCGGGACAGGGGCCTATACGAGCAGTACTTC
CDR3 protein: CASTGRDRGLYEQYF

D gene: NA
clone size: NA
J gene: TRBJ2-7
V gene: TRBV19
CDR3 DNA: TGTGCCAGTAGCCATGGGCCCTCCTACGAGCAGTACTTC
CDR3 protein: CASSHGPSYEQYF

D gene: NA
clone size: NA
J gene: TRBJ1-1
V gene: TRBV29-1
CDR3 DNA: TGCAGCGTGAGGCAATTGCAGCGATCTCACACTGAAGCTTTCTTT
CDR3 protein: CSVRQLQRSHTEAFF

D gene: TRBD1
clone size: NA
J gene: TRBJ1-1
V gene: TRBV3-1/TRBV3-2
CDR3 DNA: TGTGCCAGCAGCTCCACAGGGGTTCGGACTGAAGCTTTCTTT
CDR3 protein: CASSSTGVRTEAFF

D gene: NA
clone size: NA
J gene: TRBJ1-2
V gene: TRBV28
CDR3 DNA: TGTGCCACTTTAGTTACAGGGCACTATGGCTACACCTTC
CDR3 protein: CATLVTGHYGYTF

D gene: TRBD1
clone size: NA
J gene: TRBJ1-2
V gene: TRBV18
CDR3 DNA: TGTGCCAGCTCACCAGTTGACACAGGGGTCGGCTACACCTTC
CDR3 protein: CASSPVDTGVGYTF

D gene: NA
clone size: NA
J gene: TRBJ1-6
V gene: TRBV3-1/TRBV3-2
CDR3 DNA: TGTGCCAGCAGCCAAACGTCCCAGGGACCCCTCCACTTT
CDR3 protein: CASSQTSQGPLHF

D gene: NA
clone size: NA
J gene: TRBJ2-1
V gene: TRBV24-1
CDR3 DNA: TGTGCCACCAGTGACAATACAGGTATCGAGCAGTTCTTC
CDR3 protein: CATSDNTGIEQFF

D gene: NA
clone size: NA
J gene: TRBJ2-7
V gene: TRBV11-1
CDR3 DNA: TGTGCCAGCAGCCTGAGACGGGTCTCCTACGAGCAGTACTTC
CDR3 protein: CASSLRRVSYEQYF

D gene: NA
clone size: NA
J gene: TRBJ1-3
V gene: TRBV7-2
CDR3 DNA: TGTGCCAGCAGCTCGGGACTTATTGCCTCTGGAAACACCATATATTTT
CDR3 protein: CASSSGLIASGNTIYF

D gene: TRBD1
clone size: NA
J gene: TRBJ1-4
V gene: TRBV4-3
CDR3 DNA: TGCGCCAGCAGCCAAGGACAGGGGGCGTATGAAAAACTGTTTTTT
CDR3 protein: CASSQGQGAYEKLFF